The rows below give T cell receptor beta chains drawn from one sample of a study of patients and donors after allogeneic stem cell transplantation. TCRdb analysed the RT-PCR reads with MiXCR anew, one entry per CDR3 protein. The profile shows around 17,000 distinct CDR3 sequences, under 35% of them singletons. Sequencing was carried out using blood, either unsorted or a sorted T cell fraction (not recorded which). These receptors all come from a human donor who was either an allogeneic HSCT recipient or a stem cell or donor lymphocyte infusion donor (not recorded which). It is not recorded whose cells these are; they may come from a transplant donor. The CDR3 runs from the conserved cysteine through the conserved F or W. A D gene is named only where the DNA matches it firmly. Clone size is given for some rows only: seen once, a few or many times, or a class if the clone is expanded.

j_gene,abundance,d_gene,v_gene,CDR3aa,CDR3nt
TRBJ1-2,few,.,TRBV7-6,CASSLVEAPGGYTF,TGTGCCAGCAGCTTAGTAGAGGCTCCTGGGGGCTACACCTTC
TRBJ1-2,once,.,TRBV20-1,CSASPRTAWGYGYTF,TGCAGTGCTAGCCCCAGGACAGCTTGGGGCTATGGCTACACCTTC
TRBJ1-2,few,TRBD1,TRBV7-9,CASSPRTGLYGYTF,TGTGCCAGCAGCCCCCGGACAGGACTCTATGGCTACACCTTC
TRBJ1-6,.,TRBD1,TRBV12-3/TRBV12-4,CASSLARDRGFVWDSPLHF,TGTGCCAGCAGTTTAGCCCGGGACAGGGGGTTTGTGTGGGATTCACCCCTCCACTTT
TRBJ1-1,few,.,TRBV28,CASSTEAFF,TGTGCCAGCAGTACTGAGGCTTTCTTT
TRBJ2-3,.,.,TRBV5-1,CASSFQGLRTDTQYF,TGCGCCAGCAGCTTCCAGGGCTTACGCACAGATACGCAGTATTTT
TRBJ1-1,.,.,TRBV27,CASSLGGQPNTEAFF,TGTGCCAGCAGTTTGGGGGGTCAGCCGAACACTGAAGCTTTCTTT
TRBJ1-5,few,.,TRBV25-1,CASSERTWYGNQPQHF,TGTGCCAGCAGTGAACGGACTTGGTATGGGAATCAGCCCCAGCATTTT
TRBJ1-6,few,TRBD1,TRBV6-2/TRBV6-3,CASSPKRRGTDYNSPLHF,TGTGCCAGCAGTCCCAAACGGCGGGGGACAGACTATAATTCACCCCTCCACTTT
TRBJ1-3,.,.,TRBV28,CASNPDRPSGNTIYF,TGTGCCAGCAATCCGGACAGACCCTCTGGAAACACCATATATTTT
TRBJ1-2,.,.,TRBV4-3,CASSQGWFRTGFLGYTF,TGCGCCAGCAGCCAGGGCTGGTTTCGGACGGGGTTTCTTGGCTACACCTTC
TRBJ1-2,.,.,TRBV5-5,CASSPGADPFYGYTF,TGTGCCAGCAGCCCAGGCGCGGACCCTTTTTATGGCTACACCTTC
TRBJ1-1,many,.,TRBV29-1,CSVGQISRNTEAFF,TGCAGCGTTGGGCAGATAAGCCGGAACACTGAAGCTTTCTTT
TRBJ2-3,few,TRBD2,TRBV9,CASSVGVTSATDTQYF,TGTGCCAGCAGCGTAGGGGTAACTAGCGCGACAGATACGCAGTATTTT
TRBJ1-6,many,.,TRBV5-1,CASSSQGPDSPLHF,TGCGCCAGCAGCTCCCAGGGGCCGGATTCACCCCTCCACTTT
TRBJ1-2,.,.,TRBV7-9,CASSLVPGLYGYTF,TGTGCCAGCAGCTTAGTTCCAGGGCTTTATGGCTACACCTTC
TRBJ1-6,.,TRBD1,TRBV6-1,CASSDPGQDSSLHF,TGTGCCAGCAGTGACCCGGGACAGGATTCATCCCTCCACTTT
TRBJ1-1,few,.,TRBV6-6,CASSPMGVVGNTEAFF,TGTGCCAGCAGCCCCATGGGGGTAGTAGGGAACACTGAAGCTTTCTTT
TRBJ2-5,.,.,TRBV18,CASSPRTTKETQYF,TGTGCCAGCTCACCACGGACTACAAAAGAGACCCAGTACTTC
TRBJ1-3,.,.,TRBV12-3/TRBV12-4,CASTPGGTPGNTIYF,TGTGCCAGCACCCCCGGAGGGACTCCTGGAAACACCATATATTTT
TRBJ1-2,few,.,TRBV5-1,CASSFNTGRSYGYTF,TGCGCCAGCAGCTTTAATACAGGGCGCTCCTATGGCTACACCTTC
TRBJ1-1,few,TRBD1,TRBV29-1,CSGDRVLTEAFF,TGCAGCGGGGACAGGGTCCTCACTGAAGCTTTCTTT
TRBJ1-3,many,.,TRBV6-5,CASSTPQGGGNTIYF,TGTGCCAGCAGTACTCCACAGGGAGGTGGAAACACCATATATTTT
TRBJ1-1,few,.,TRBV28,CASSFPLAEAFF,TGTGCCAGCAGTTTCCCTTTGGCTGAAGCTTTCTTT
TRBJ1-1,many,TRBD1,TRBV12-3/TRBV12-4,CASSPRDSEAFF,TGTGCCAGCAGTCCCCGGGACAGTGAGGCTTTCTTT
TRBJ1-1,few,.,TRBV5-1,CASSSDGQNTEAFF,TGCGCCAGCAGCTCGGACGGACAGAACACTGAAGCTTTCTTT
TRBJ1-6,few,.,TRBV10-3,CAISEGGYNSPLHF,TGTGCCATCAGTGAGGGGGGCTATAATTCACCCCTCCACTTT
TRBJ1-5,few,.,TRBV28,CASSGSGPMGQPQHF,TGTGCCAGCAGTGGCAGTGGGCCAATGGGGCAGCCCCAGCATTTT
TRBJ2-6,.,TRBD1,TRBV5-1,CASSRQGTGANVLTF,TGCGCCAGCAGCAGACAGGGTACTGGGGCCAACGTCCTGACTTTC
TRBJ1-2,many,.,TRBV20-1,CSARGTVYGYTF,TGCAGTGCTAGGGGTACGGTCTATGGCTACACCTTC
TRBJ1-1,.,.,TRBV4-2,CASSQVVMNTEAFF,TGTGCCAGCAGCCAAGTTGTTATGAACACTGAAGCTTTCTTT